Following are 16 T cell receptor beta chains from one sample sequenced in a study of CD8 T cells in Susac syndrome. An amount of RNA that ranged from roughly 0.5 to 1 ug was reverse transcribed with random hexamers. TCRdb called the immunoSEQ multiplex PCR reads again in MiXCR, with one record for every CDR3 protein. This table holds approximately 150,000 distinct CDR3 sequences, roughly 94% found once. The sequenced sample was CD4+ T cells from PBMCs. These TCRs come from a human donor in good health.

The CDR3 DNA reads TGTGCCTGGAGTGCCAGATATGGCTACACCTTC. It codes for CAWSARYGYTF. The genes are TRBV30 and TRBJ1-2; D gene ambiguous. Trimming shortened V by 1 base and J by 5 bases, and 5 bases separated the two germline ends. This CDR3 has 11 amino acids. Germline-derived CDR1 and CDR2 are GTSNPN and SVGIG (reference sequence).

The V gene is TRBV20-1, the J gene TRBJ2-5; D is unresolved. The germline V gene encodes CDR1 DFQATT and CDR2 SNEGSKA (reference sequence). The CDR3 is made up of 12 amino acids. V shed 3 bases and J shed 0 bases, with 5 bases lying between them. CDR3 bases: TGCAGTGCTAGGGGCTACCAAGAGACCCAGTACTTC. This gives the protein CSARGYQETQYF.

The V and J genes are TRBV4-2 and TRBJ2-5, with 8 bases identical to TRBD2. The V gene end was trimmed by 3 bases and the J gene end by 1 base; junction bases not matched to a gene: 10. In germline, CDR1 is LGHNA, CDR2 YNFKEQ. There are 17 residues in the CDR3. In nucleotides, the CDR3 is TGTGCCAGCAGCCAGAGGAGCGGGAGTTATATCCAAGAGACCCAGTACTTC. Amino acid sequence: CASSQRSGSYIQETQYF.

The chain joins TRBV15 to TRBJ1-3; 7 bases match TRBD1. With V trimmed by 5 bases and J by 9 bases, 13 bases remained unmatched. The length of the CDR3 is 15 residues. Germline V gives CDR1 LNHNV, CDR2 YYDKDF (reference sequence). The CDR3 bases are TGTGCCACCAGCGACTTGACAGGGATTGTAGCCACCATATATTTT. Its protein product is CATSDLTGIVATIYF.

The J gene is TRBJ2-7, the V gene TRBV5-4; TRBD1 matches at 8 bases. Germline V CDR1 and CDR2: SGHNT, YYREEE (reference sequence). Trimming cost V 4 bases and J 6 bases; bases outside gene matches: 9. This CDR3 spans 14 amino acids. CDR3 in amino acids: CASSHTDRGGEQYF. DNA for the CDR3: TGTGCCAGCAGCCATACCGACAGGGGTGGCGAGCAGTACTTC.

The J gene is TRBJ1-1, the V gene TRBV28; D gene ambiguous. The CDR3 covers 16 residues. Germline loops: CDR1 MDHEN, CDR2 SYDVKM. Trimming stripped 5 bases from V and 4 bases from J, with 20 bases between. CDR3 bases: TGTGCCAGCAGTCCGAGGACGGCCACCCTGGGCACTGAAGCTTTCTTT. Its translation is CASSPRTATLGTEAFF. The full variable domain, rest sourced from reference TRBV28 and TRBJ1-1, is DVKVTQSSRYLVKRTGEKVFLECVQDMDHENMFWYRQDPGLGLRLIYFSYDVKMKEKGDIPEGYSVSREKKERFSLILESASTNQTSMYLCASSPRTATLGTEAFFGQGTRLTVV.

The V call is TRBV7-3, the J call TRBJ2-1, with TRBD1 as a possible D gene (6 bases). The CDR3 is made up of 13 amino acids. The germline V and J ends were trimmed by 5 bases and 8 bases, with 13 bases remaining between them. Germline assignment: CDR1 SGHTA and CDR2 FQGTGA. The CDR3 is CASSLNRDYEQFF. CDR3 nucleotide sequence: TGTGCCAGCAGCCTCAACAGGGATTATGAGCAGTTCTTC.

The genes are TRBV29-1 and TRBJ2-1, with unresolved D. The CDR3 is 12 residues long. Germline loops: CDR1 SQVTM, CDR2 ANQGSEA. V was trimmed by 3 bases and J by 9 bases, leaving 12 bases between them. CDR3 region: CSVEAKLSEQFF. Here the CDR3 DNA reads TGCAGCGTTGAGGCGAAGCTGAGTGAGCAGTTCTTC.

The chain employs TRBV11-2 and TRBJ2-7; 9 bases align to TRBD2. The V segment lost 5 bases and the J segment 5 bases; nucleotides outside the gene matches: 7. From germline, CDR1 is SGHAT and CDR2 FQNNGV. The CDR3 has 14 residues. CDR3 bases: TGTGCCAGCAGCCCCGGACTAGCGAGAGACGAGCAGTACTTC. Translated, it gives CASSPGLARDEQYF.

The J gene is TRBJ2-3, the V gene TRBV10-3; D possibly corresponds to TRBD2 (5 bases). V shed 0 bases and J shed 6 bases, with 10 bases lying between them. The CDR3 length is 14 residues. Germline V gene lookup returns CDR1 ENHRY and CDR2 SYGVKD. In DNA, the CDR3 is TGTGCCATCAGTGAGTCGGTCGGGGTGGATACGCAGTATTTT. This sequence encodes CAISESVGVDTQYF.

A single count supports this clonotype. The V call is TRBV5-1, the J call TRBJ1-1; D not resolved. Trimming left V 5 bases short and J 4 bases short, with 12 bases between. The CDR3 is 13 residues long. CDR1 and CDR2 (germline): SGHRS, YFSETQ. The CDR3 is CASSSLGGTEAFF. The CDR3 region has the DNA TGCGCCAGCAGTTCGCTCGGCGGCACTGAAGCTTTCTTT.

The CDR3 is CASRAGTNTGELFF. The CDR3 DNA reads TGTGCCAGTAGAGCGGGGACAAACACCGGGGAGCTGTTTTTT. The V and J genes are TRBV2 and TRBJ2-2; weak D call: TRBD2 (7 bases). There are 14 residues in the CDR3. Trimming left V 9 bases short and J 2 bases short, with 13 bases between. Looked up from germline, CDR1 is SNHLY and CDR2 is FYNNEI.

The rearrangement uses TRBV20-1 and TRBJ2-5; D remains ambiguous. V dropped 5 bases and J dropped 4 bases, with 17 bases sitting between them. The CDR3 has 14 amino acids. Per the germline V gene, CDR1 is DFQATT and CDR2 is SNEGSKA (reference sequence). Here the CDR3 DNA reads TGCAGTGCTGCGGACCGCCGGTGGGGAGAGACCCAGTACTTC. Translating gives CSAADRRWGETQYF.

The V call is TRBV20-1, the J call TRBJ2-7, with 13 bases matching TRBD2. The V gene end was trimmed by 2 bases and the J gene end by 3 bases; junction bases not matched to a gene: 4. The CDR3 is 15 amino acids. Germline V CDR1 and CDR2: DFQATT, SNEGSKA (reference sequence). This CDR3 is CSARRGTSGVYEQYF. CDR3 DNA: TGCAGTGCTAGAAGAGGGACTAGCGGGGTCTACGAGCAGTACTTC.

The chain has TRBV28 and TRBJ2-7; D remains ambiguous. Per the germline V gene, CDR1 is MDHEN and CDR2 is SYDVKM. The V and J ends lost 5 bases and 4 bases respectively, with 9 bases between them. This CDR3 is built from 12 residues. The CDR3 sequence is CASSPLGYEQYF. For the CDR3, the DNA is TGTGCCAGCAGTCCCCTGGGGTACGAGCAGTACTTC.

This chain links TRBV10-3 with TRBJ1-2; D unresolved. CDR3 size: 15 residues. Trimming removed 7 bases at V and 7 bases at J, with 22 bases between. CDR1 is ENHRY, CDR2 SYGVKD, per germline. CDR3 DNA: TGTGCCATCACCTCATCAAAGGACGTAGCGGGTGGCTACACCTTC. Translating gives CAITSSKDVAGGYTF.